This T cell receptor beta chain was identified during a study of T cell responses to AZD1222 COVID-19 vaccine. About this clone itself: Its cognate antigen is unknown.

Notes on the study in general: The study reported that nearly half of spike-specific TCRs target unmutated variant regions. After the peak T cell response, and only then, were repertoires sampled.

Clones were sequenced by immunoSEQ multiplex PCR, and TCRdb holds only the in-frame ones, with some missing. This sample has more than 85,000 clones, with 70% to 90% found just once. This CDR3 is built from 19 residues. Germline V gene sequence: CDR1 MGHRA, CDR2 YSYEKL. Trimming took 2 bases from V and 0 from J; bases not matched to a gene: 9. The sequence derives from an adult in good health. The sample in question was peripheral blood, obtained on day 0 of AZD1222 vaccination. The chain combines TRBV4-1 with TRBJ2-3; TRBD2 agrees at 12 bases. The CDR3 loop reads CASSQTPASGGASTDTQYF. The DNA for the CDR3 is TGCGCCAGCAGCCAAACTCCGGCTAGCGGGGGGGCGAGCACAGATACGCAGTATTTT.